These 6 T cell receptor beta chains share one sample of origin, sequenced in a study of T-cell reconstitution after alpha-beta-depleted transplantation in children. It was with unique molecular identifiers that the TCRbeta library was prepared. MiXCR, applied by TCRdb to the PCR reads, yields one record per CDR3 protein. This sample has roughly 200,000 distinct CDR3 sequences, with approximately 6.9% found just once. This specimen consisted of PBMCs, obtained before TCRalphabeta/CD19-depleted stem cell transplant. These receptors originate from a boy aged 2-9 years with acute lymphoblastic leukemia, due to receive a stem cell transplant.

This clonotype was counted many times. The chain links TRBV29-1 to TRBJ2-4; 7 bases align to TRBD1. The germline CDR1 and CDR2 sequences are SQVTM and ANQGSEA. The CDR3 is 12 residues long. Germline trimming cut 7 bases from V and 9 bases from J; bases unmatched to any gene: 9. For the CDR3, the DNA is TGCAGCGCCGTAACAGGGGTAGGCATTCAGTACTTC. This gives the protein CSAVTGVGIQYF.

Ten or more counts support this clonotype. The V and J genes are TRBV12-3 or TRBV12-4 and TRBJ1-2; D uncertain. The length of the CDR3 is 12 residues. The V gene lost 6 bases and the J gene lost 1 base, with 6 bases spanning the gap. As DNA, the CDR3 is TGTGCCAGCAGCTCGAATAACTATGGCTACACCTTC. This gives the protein CASSSNNYGYTF.

The DNA of the CDR3 is TGCAGTGCTAACTCACAGGGGTCTTGGAACGAGCAGTACTTC. It codes for CSANSQGSWNEQYF. The V call is TRBV20-1, the J call TRBJ2-7; 7 nucleotides match TRBD1. CDR1 is DFQATT, CDR2 SNEGSKA, per germline (reference sequence). The CDR3 has 14 amino acids. After removal of 4 bases from V and 5 bases from J, the junction contained 11 bases not matched to a gene.

This clonotype was observed a handful of times. The chain links TRBV28 to TRBJ1-4; D is uncertain. Deletions cut 8 bases from V and 6 bases from J, with 16 bases between. The V gene's germline CDR1 is MDHEN and CDR2 SYDVKM. There are 14 residues in the CDR3. In DNA form, the CDR3 reads TGTGCCAGCGGTTCAGTCGCCGAGGATGAAAAACTGTTTTTT. It codes for CASGSVAEDEKLFF. Full variable domain (rest looked up from reference TRBV28 and TRBJ1-4): DVKVTQSSRYLVKRTGEKVFLECVQDMDHENMFWYRQDPGLGLRLIYFSYDVKMKEKGDIPEGYSVSREKKERFSLILESASTNQTSMYLCASGSVAEDEKLFFGSGTQLSVL.

This clonotype was seen many times. This chain links TRBV20-1 with TRBJ2-7, with D unresolved. The CDR3 covers 11 residues. Germline CDR1 reads DFQATT; CDR2 reads SNEGSKA (reference sequence). The V gene lost 3 bases and the J gene lost 9 bases, with 12 bases spanning the gap. The CDR3 spells CSASGQDRQYF. The CDR3 nucleotides are TGCAGTGCTAGCGGGCAGGATCGGCAGTACTTC.

The table lists this clonotype with many counts. V and J are TRBV11-2 and TRBJ2-3; 15 nucleotides agree with TRBD2. This CDR3 spans 19 amino acids. V lost 3 bases and J lost 0; bases outside the gene matches: 7. Looked up from germline, CDR1 is SGHAT and CDR2 is FQNNGV. The CDR3 nucleotides read TGTGCCAGCAGCTTCGGACTAGCGGGAGGGCATGGAAGCACAGATACGCAGTATTTT. The encoded protein is CASSFGLAGGHGSTDTQYF.